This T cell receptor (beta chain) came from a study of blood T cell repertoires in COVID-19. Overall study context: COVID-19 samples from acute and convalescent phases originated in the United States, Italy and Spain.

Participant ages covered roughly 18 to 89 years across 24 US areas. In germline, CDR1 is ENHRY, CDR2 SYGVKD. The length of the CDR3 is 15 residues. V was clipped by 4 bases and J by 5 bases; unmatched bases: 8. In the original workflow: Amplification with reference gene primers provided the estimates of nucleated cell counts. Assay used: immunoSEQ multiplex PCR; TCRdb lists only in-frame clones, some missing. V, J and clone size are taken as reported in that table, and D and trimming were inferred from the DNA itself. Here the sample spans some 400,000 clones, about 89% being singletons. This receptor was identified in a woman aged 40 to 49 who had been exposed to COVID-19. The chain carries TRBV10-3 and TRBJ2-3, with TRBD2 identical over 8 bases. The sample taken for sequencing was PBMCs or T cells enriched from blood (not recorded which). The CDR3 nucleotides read TGTGCCATCAGTGCGAGCGGGAGCGGGATAGATACGCAGTATTTT. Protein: CAISASGSGIDTQYF.